The subject of this entry is one TCR beta chain. Its antigen is still unknown. Assay: immunoSEQ multiplex PCR; the TCRdb copy retains only in-frame clones and omits some. Counted here are about 56,000 clones, around 87% occurring once; the ten biggest clones make up around 1.5%. Indicated time point: week 23, last vaccination. Vaccinated patients received 300 ug of mutant IDH1 20-mer peptide per dose, with topical imiquimod. The sample originates from a study of a mutant IDH1 vaccine in newly diagnosed glioma. The wider study: Of the patients given treatment, approximately 62% were male and roughly 38% were female, and a mean age of roughly 40 years was recorded.

The CDR3 has 16 amino acids. V lost 4 bases to trimming and J lost 1 base; unmatched junction nucleotides: 8. Germline CDR1 and CDR2: LGHNA and YSLEER. This clonotype originated in a man aged 35-49 years with glioma. The chain has TRBV4-3 and TRBJ1-2; 8 bases align to TRBD1. This material consisted of PBMCs, taken from a glioma patient whose treatment included an IDH1 peptide vaccine. This CDR3 is CASSRVGQDFNYGYTF. CDR3 DNA sequence: TGCGCCAGCAGCCGGGTGGGACAGGATTTTAACTATGGCTACACCTTC.